This is a list of T cell receptor beta chains from one sample in a study of blood T cell repertoires in COVID-19. Here immunoSEQ multiplex PCR was the method, and the copy in TCRdb shows in-frame clones only, minus some. The sample lists about 150,000 clones; 80% to 90% were seen once. Sequences were obtained from peripheral blood. These receptors originate from a man between 65 and 85 years old with acute or convalescent COVID-19. Both conserved end residues are part of each CDR3. Fields, in order: clone size, J gene, D gene, CDR3 length, V gene, CDR3 protein, CDR3 DNA. D genes are given only for firm matches. The listing skips clone size in some rows; elsewhere it reads once, few, many or a size class.

clone size: NA
J gene: TRBJ2-2
D gene: NA
CDR3 length: 16
V gene: TRBV6-2/TRBV6-3
CDR3 protein: CASSYSAGSNTGELFF
CDR3 DNA: TGTGCCAGCAGTTACTCCGCCGGTTCGAACACCGGGGAGCTGTTTTTT

clone size: NA
J gene: TRBJ2-7
D gene: NA
CDR3 length: 13
V gene: TRBV27
CDR3 protein: CASSPGQPNEQYF
CDR3 DNA: TGTGCCAGCAGTCCCGGACAACCCAACGAGCAGTACTTC

clone size: NA
J gene: TRBJ1-1
D gene: TRBD1
CDR3 length: 13
V gene: TRBV7-3
CDR3 protein: CASSKDRDTEAFF
CDR3 DNA: TGTGCCAGCAGCAAGGACAGGGACACTGAAGCTTTCTTT

clone size: NA
J gene: TRBJ2-3
D gene: NA
CDR3 length: 13
V gene: TRBV12-3/TRBV12-4
CDR3 protein: CASSLSPGDTQYF
CDR3 DNA: TGTGCCAGCAGTTTGAGCCCCGGGGATACGCAGTATTTT

clone size: NA
J gene: TRBJ2-3
D gene: TRBD1
CDR3 length: 13
V gene: TRBV29-1
CDR3 protein: CSVEWTGADTQYF
CDR3 DNA: TGCAGCGTTGAATGGACAGGGGCAGATACGCAGTATTTT

clone size: NA
J gene: TRBJ2-5
D gene: TRBD2
CDR3 length: 15
V gene: TRBV2
CDR3 protein: CASSDSGRAEETQYF
CDR3 DNA: TGTGCCAGCAGTGATAGCGGGAGGGCGGAGGAGACCCAGTACTTC

clone size: NA
J gene: TRBJ1-1
D gene: NA
CDR3 length: 15
V gene: TRBV10-3
CDR3 protein: CASRPTTGMNTEAFF
CDR3 DNA: TGTGCCTCCCGACCCACGACAGGAATGAACACTGAAGCTTTCTTT

clone size: few
J gene: TRBJ1-2
D gene: TRBD1
CDR3 length: 14
V gene: TRBV11-2
CDR3 protein: CASSLGQGAKGYTF
CDR3 DNA: TGTGCCAGCAGCCTGGGACAGGGGGCGAAGGGCTACACCTTC

clone size: NA
J gene: TRBJ2-7
D gene: NA
CDR3 length: 16
V gene: TRBV3-1/TRBV3-2
CDR3 protein: CASSPRLADGSYEQYF
CDR3 DNA: TGTGCCAGCAGCCCTAGATTAGCAGACGGATCCTACGAGCAGTACTTC

clone size: NA
J gene: TRBJ2-5
D gene: NA
CDR3 length: 19
V gene: TRBV6-4
CDR3 protein: CASSDSSLSRRSLQETQYF
CDR3 DNA: TGTGCCAGCAGTGACTCGAGTCTTTCTAGAAGGTCCCTCCAAGAGACCCAGTACTTC

clone size: few
J gene: TRBJ2-1
D gene: NA
CDR3 length: 17
V gene: TRBV5-1
CDR3 protein: CASSLESRGRSYNEQFF
CDR3 DNA: TGCGCCAGCAGCTTGGAAAGTAGGGGAAGGTCCTACAATGAGCAGTTCTTC

clone size: NA
J gene: TRBJ2-3
D gene: NA
CDR3 length: 14
V gene: TRBV7-8
CDR3 protein: CASSHRDLEDTQYF
CDR3 DNA: TGTGCCAGCAGCCACCGGGACTTAGAAGATACGCAGTATTTT

clone size: NA
J gene: TRBJ2-7
D gene: NA
CDR3 length: 15
V gene: TRBV7-9
CDR3 protein: CASSALPGLNYEQYF
CDR3 DNA: TGTGCCAGCAGCGCTTTGCCGGGTCTCAACTACGAGCAGTACTTC

clone size: NA
J gene: TRBJ2-3
D gene: TRBD2
CDR3 length: 15
V gene: TRBV4-1
CDR3 protein: CASSRAGESTDTQYF
CDR3 DNA: TGCGCCAGCAGCCGAGCGGGAGAAAGCACAGATACGCAGTATTTT

clone size: NA
J gene: TRBJ2-7
D gene: TRBD2
CDR3 length: 15
V gene: TRBV28
CDR3 protein: CASSRSVAGDYEQYF
CDR3 DNA: TGTGCCAGCAGTCGGTCGGTAGCGGGAGACTACGAGCAGTACTTC

clone size: NA
J gene: TRBJ1-6
D gene: NA
CDR3 length: 15
V gene: TRBV5-8
CDR3 protein: CASSLDSSYNSPLHF
CDR3 DNA: TGTGCCAGCAGCTTGGACAGCTCCTATAATTCACCCCTCCACTTT

clone size: NA
J gene: TRBJ2-4
D gene: NA
CDR3 length: 13
V gene: TRBV28
CDR3 protein: CASSWGSKNIQYF
CDR3 DNA: TGTGCCAGCAGTTGGGGCAGCAAAAACATTCAGTACTTC

clone size: NA
J gene: TRBJ2-2
D gene: NA
CDR3 length: 13
V gene: TRBV9
CDR3 protein: CASNRRGTGELFF
CDR3 DNA: TGTGCCAGCAACAGGAGGGGCACCGGGGAGCTGTTTTTT

clone size: NA
J gene: TRBJ2-3
D gene: TRBD1
CDR3 length: 18
V gene: TRBV24-1
CDR3 protein: CATSDLDTGGAPTDTQYF
CDR3 DNA: TGTGCCACCAGTGATTTGGACACAGGGGGTGCTCCCACAGATACGCAGTATTTT

clone size: NA
J gene: TRBJ2-1
D gene: TRBD1
CDR3 length: 14
V gene: TRBV2
CDR3 protein: CASCRDRGHNEQFF
CDR3 DNA: TGTGCCAGCTGCCGGGACAGGGGGCACAATGAGCAGTTCTTC

clone size: few
J gene: TRBJ1-2
D gene: TRBD1
CDR3 length: 15
V gene: TRBV10-3
CDR3 protein: CAISDGTGGFYGYTF
CDR3 DNA: TGTGCCATCAGTGATGGGACAGGGGGCTTCTATGGCTACACCTTC

clone size: NA
J gene: TRBJ2-1
D gene: NA
CDR3 length: 14
V gene: TRBV7-2
CDR3 protein: CASSLASSYNEQFF
CDR3 DNA: TGTGCCAGCAGCTTAGCCAGCTCCTACAATGAGCAGTTCTTC

clone size: NA
J gene: TRBJ2-7
D gene: NA
CDR3 length: 16
V gene: TRBV7-9
CDR3 protein: CASSPDMGGNSYEQYF
CDR3 DNA: TGTGCCAGCAGCCCCGATATGGGCGGGAATAGCTACGAGCAGTACTTC

clone size: NA
J gene: TRBJ1-1
D gene: NA
CDR3 length: 17
V gene: TRBV27
CDR3 protein: CASSFSRVRFMNTEAFF
CDR3 DNA: TGTGCCAGCAGTTTTAGCAGGGTTAGGTTCATGAACACTGAAGCTTTCTTT

clone size: NA
J gene: TRBJ2-7
D gene: TRBD1
CDR3 length: 15
V gene: TRBV14
CDR3 protein: CASSQVRTGSGEQYF
CDR3 DNA: TGTGCCAGCAGCCAGGTTAGGACAGGTTCGGGCGAGCAGTACTTC

clone size: NA
J gene: TRBJ2-1
D gene: NA
CDR3 length: 16
V gene: TRBV27
CDR3 protein: CASSFPQEYGYQKQFF
CDR3 DNA: TGTGCCAGCAGTTTCCCACAGGAGTATGGCTACCAGAAGCAGTTCTTC

clone size: NA
J gene: TRBJ2-5
D gene: TRBD2
CDR3 length: 14
V gene: TRBV7-3
CDR3 protein: CASAISGGQETQYF
CDR3 DNA: TGTGCCAGCGCTATAAGCGGGGGGCAAGAGACCCAGTACTTC

clone size: once
J gene: TRBJ1-3
D gene: NA
CDR3 length: 16
V gene: TRBV19
CDR3 protein: CASRLIGVSAGNTIYF
CDR3 DNA: TGTGCCAGCAGACTAATCGGGGTATCGGCTGGAAACACCATATATTTT

clone size: NA
J gene: TRBJ2-7
D gene: NA
CDR3 length: 13
V gene: TRBV5-4
CDR3 protein: CASSPGSFYEQYF
CDR3 DNA: TGTGCCAGCAGCCCCGGGTCGTTCTACGAGCAGTACTTC

clone size: NA
J gene: TRBJ2-2
D gene: TRBD2
CDR3 length: 17
V gene: TRBV5-1
CDR3 protein: CASSLATSGTNTGELFF
CDR3 DNA: TGCGCCAGCAGCTTGGCGACTAGCGGAACGAACACCGGGGAGCTGTTTTTT